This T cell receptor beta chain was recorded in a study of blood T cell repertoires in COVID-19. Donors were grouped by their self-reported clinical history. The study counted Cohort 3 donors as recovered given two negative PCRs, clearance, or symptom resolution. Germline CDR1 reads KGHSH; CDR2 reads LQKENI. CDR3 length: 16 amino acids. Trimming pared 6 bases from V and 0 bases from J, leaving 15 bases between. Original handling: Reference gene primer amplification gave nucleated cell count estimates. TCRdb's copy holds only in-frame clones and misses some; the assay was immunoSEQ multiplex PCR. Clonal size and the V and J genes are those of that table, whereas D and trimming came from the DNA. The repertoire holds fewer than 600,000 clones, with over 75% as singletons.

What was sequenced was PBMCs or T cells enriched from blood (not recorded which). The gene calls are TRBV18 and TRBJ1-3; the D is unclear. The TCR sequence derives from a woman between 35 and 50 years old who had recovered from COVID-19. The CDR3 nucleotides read TGTGCCAGCTCGGTCGGTCCCCCTAGCTCTGGAAACACCATATATTTT. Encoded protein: CASSVGPPSSGNTIYF. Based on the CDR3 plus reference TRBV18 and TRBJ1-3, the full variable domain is NAGVMQNPRHLVRRRGQEARLRCSPMKGHSHVYWYRQLPEEGLKFMVYLQKENIIDESGMPKERFSAEFPKEGPSILRIQQVVRGDSAAYFCASSVGPPSSGNTIYFGEGSWLTVV.